This TCR beta chain appears in the sequencing data of a study of T cell responses to AZD1222 COVID-19 vaccine. Overall study context: Pooled samples include second doses given at about 4 or 12 weeks.

The study's findings and limits: Increases in Spike-specific TCR breadth and depth were seen after two AZD1222 doses. A reported finding is that nearly half of spike-specific TCRs target unmutated variant regions.

The CDR3 length is 15 residues. V was cut by 7 bases and J by 0 bases, with 16 bases left in between. CDR1 and CDR2 (germline): SNHLY, FYNNEI. About this clone: What it binds is not known.

Method: immunoSEQ multiplex PCR; TCRdb's copy keeps in-frame clones and lacks some. The profile shows 80,000 to 95,000 clones, around four fifths of them singletons. Specimen: peripheral blood, collected on day 0 of AZD1222 vaccination. The clonotype was recovered from an adult in good health. This sequence joins TRBV2 and TRBJ2-7; TRBD2 is a possible D gene (7 bases). In DNA form, the CDR3 reads TGTGCCAGCACCCGTGAGGCGGGGGCCTCCTACGAGCAGTACTTC. It codes for CASTREAGASYEQYF.